These 4 T cell receptor beta chains were sequenced from one sample in a study of cytomegalovirus exposure and HLA in healthy donors. Primers for the PCR totalled 60 Vbeta and 13 Jbeta. Some clones are missing from TCRdb's copy, which holds only in-frame ones; the method was immunoSEQ multiplex PCR. The table lists under 250,000 clones, around 80% of them singletons. Sequencing was done on a sample of PBMCs. These TCRs come from a boy younger than 18 in good health and CMV-seronegative.

This chain links TRBV27 with TRBJ2-3; 7 bases are shared with TRBD2. CDR1 and CDR2 (germline): MNHEY, SMNVEV (reference sequence). The CDR3 sequence is 18 residues long. V lost 6 bases and J lost 7; bases outside the gene matches: 22. The CDR3 spells CASRPLFTSGLPPHTQYF. CDR3 in DNA: TGTGCCAGCAGACCCTTGTTTACTTCGGGACTACCCCCCCATACGCAGTATTTT.

This chain connects TRBV19 to TRBJ2-6, with 7 positions matching TRBD2. CDR1 is LNHDA and CDR2 is SQIVND in the germline V gene (reference sequence). With V trimmed by 0 bases and J by 1 base, 0 bases remained unmatched. This CDR3 comprises 16 residues. CDR3 nucleotides: TGTGCCAGTAGTATAGAGGGGGGGTCTGGGGCCAACGTCCTGACTTTC. It codes for CASSIEGGSGANVLTF.

The rearrangement uses TRBV9 and TRBJ2-1; no clear D gene. The CDR3 totals 16 residues. With 3 bases removed from V and 4 bases from J, the gap between germline ends came to 17 bases. The germline CDR1 and CDR2 sequences are SGDLS and YYNGEE. The CDR3 sequence is CASSGYSHMRYNEQFF. CDR3 nucleotides: TGTGCCAGCAGCGGATATAGCCATATGAGGTACAATGAGCAGTTCTTC. The variable domain in full, completed from reference TRBV9 and TRBJ2-1, reads DSGVTQTPKHLITATGQRVTLRCSPRSGDLSVYWYQQSLDQGLQFLIQYYNGEERAKGNILERFSAQQFPDLHSELNLSSLELGDSALYFCASSGYSHMRYNEQFFGPGTRLTVL.

This chain uses TRBV10-3 with TRBJ1-2; D not certain. V shed 5 bases and J shed 2 bases, with 12 bases lying between them. This CDR3 has 14 residues. Per the germline V gene, CDR1 is ENHRY and CDR2 is SYGVKD. The CDR3 region is CAISPNTENYGYTF. The CDR3 nucleotides are TGTGCCATCAGTCCGAACACAGAGAACTATGGCTACACCTTC.